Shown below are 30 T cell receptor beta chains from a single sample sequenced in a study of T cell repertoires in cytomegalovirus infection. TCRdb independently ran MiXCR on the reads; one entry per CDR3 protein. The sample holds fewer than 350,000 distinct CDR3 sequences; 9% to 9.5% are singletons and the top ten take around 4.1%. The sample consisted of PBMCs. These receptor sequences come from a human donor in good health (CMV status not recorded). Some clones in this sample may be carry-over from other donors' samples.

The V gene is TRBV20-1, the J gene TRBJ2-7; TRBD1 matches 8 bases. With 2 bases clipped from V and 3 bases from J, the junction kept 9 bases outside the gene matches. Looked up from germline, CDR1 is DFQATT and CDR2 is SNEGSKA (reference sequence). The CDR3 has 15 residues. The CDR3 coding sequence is TGCAGTGCTAGATCTTGGGGGACAGGTAGCTACGAGCAGTACTTC. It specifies CSARSWGTGSYEQYF.

The CDR3 region is CASSSGSVTEAFF. The CDR3 DNA follows: TGTGCCAGCAGCTCGGGGAGCGTCACTGAAGCTTTCTTT. The gene calls are TRBV7-8 and TRBJ1-1; D unresolved. Germline-derived CDR1 and CDR2 are SGHVS and FQNEAQ. V shed 4 bases and J shed 4 bases, with 10 bases lying between them. The CDR3 has 13 residues.

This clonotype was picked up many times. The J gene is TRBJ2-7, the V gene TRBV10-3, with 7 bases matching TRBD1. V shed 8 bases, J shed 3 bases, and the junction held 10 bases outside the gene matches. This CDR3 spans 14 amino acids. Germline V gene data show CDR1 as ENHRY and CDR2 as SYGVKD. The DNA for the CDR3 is TGTGCCATCTCAGGGACAGATCTCATCTACGAGCAGTACTTC. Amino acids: CAISGTDLIYEQYF.

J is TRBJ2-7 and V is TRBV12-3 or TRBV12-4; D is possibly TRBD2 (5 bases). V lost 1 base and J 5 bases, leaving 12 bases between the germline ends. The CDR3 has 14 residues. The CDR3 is CASSLERGRHEQYF. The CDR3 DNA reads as TGTGCCAGCAGTTTAGAACGGGGTCGTCACGAGCAGTACTTC.

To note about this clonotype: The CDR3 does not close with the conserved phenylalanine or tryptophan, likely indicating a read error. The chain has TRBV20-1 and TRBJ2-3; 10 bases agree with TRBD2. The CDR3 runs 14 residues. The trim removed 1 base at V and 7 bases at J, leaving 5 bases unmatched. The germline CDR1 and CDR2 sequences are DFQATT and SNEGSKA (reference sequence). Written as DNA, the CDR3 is TGCAGTGCTAGAGTAGCGGGAGGAGGTAATACGCAGTATTCT. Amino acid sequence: CSARVAGGGNTQYS.

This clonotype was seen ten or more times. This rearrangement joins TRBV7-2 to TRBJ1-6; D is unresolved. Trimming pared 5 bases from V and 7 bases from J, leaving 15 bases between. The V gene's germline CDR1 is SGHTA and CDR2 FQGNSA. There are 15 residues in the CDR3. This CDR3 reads CASSRLAVGNSPLHF. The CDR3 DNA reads TGTGCCAGCAGCCGCCTAGCGGTCGGGAATTCACCCCTCCACTTT. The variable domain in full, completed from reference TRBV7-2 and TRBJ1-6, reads GAGVSQSPSNKVTEKGKDVELRCDPISGHTALYWYRQSLGQGLEFLIYFQGNSAPDKSGLPSDRFSAERTGGSVSTLTIQRTQQEDSAVYLCASSRLAVGNSPLHFGNGTRLTVT.

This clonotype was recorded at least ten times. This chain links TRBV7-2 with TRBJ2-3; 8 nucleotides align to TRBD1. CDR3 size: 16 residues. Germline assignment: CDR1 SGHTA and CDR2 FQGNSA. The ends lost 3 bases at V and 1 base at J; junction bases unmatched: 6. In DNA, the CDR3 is TGTGCCAGCAGCTTCGGGGCAGGGGGCGGCACAGATACGCAGTATTTT. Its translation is CASSFGAGGGTDTQYF.

The CDR3 bases are TGTGCCAGCAGTTTATACGGGGACAGGGGGGCCACCGGGGAGCTGTTTTTT. Its protein product is CASSLYGDRGATGELFF. The chain links TRBV27 to TRBJ2-2; 11 nucleotides agree with TRBD1. V shed 1 base and J 4 bases; nucleotides not matched to a gene: 5. CDR1 is MNHEY and CDR2 is SMNVEV in the germline V gene (reference sequence). The CDR3 extends over 17 amino acids.

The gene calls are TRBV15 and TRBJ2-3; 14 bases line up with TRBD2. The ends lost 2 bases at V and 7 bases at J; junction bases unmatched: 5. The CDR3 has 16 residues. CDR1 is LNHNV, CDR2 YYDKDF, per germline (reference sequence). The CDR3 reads CATSRSTSGRAYTQYF. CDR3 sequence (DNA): TGTGCCACCAGCAGATCGACTAGCGGGAGGGCATATACGCAGTATTTT. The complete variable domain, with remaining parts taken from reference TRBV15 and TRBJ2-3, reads DAMVIQNPRYQVTQFGKPVTLSCSQTLNHNVMYWYQQKSSQAPKLLFHYYDKDFNNEADTPDNFQSRRPNTSFCFLDIRSPGLGDTAMYLCATSRSTSGRAYTQYFGPGTRLTVL.

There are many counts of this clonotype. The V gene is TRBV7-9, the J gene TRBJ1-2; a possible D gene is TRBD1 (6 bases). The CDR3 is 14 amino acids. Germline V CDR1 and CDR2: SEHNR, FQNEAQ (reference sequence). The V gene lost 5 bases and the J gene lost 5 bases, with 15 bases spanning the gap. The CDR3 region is CASSPSGGQYGYTF. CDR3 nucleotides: TGTGCCAGCAGCCCCTCGGGGGGCCAGTATGGCTACACCTTC. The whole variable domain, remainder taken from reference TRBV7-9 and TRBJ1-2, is DTGVSQNPRHKITKRGQNVTFRCDPISEHNRLYWYRQTLGQGPEFLTYFQNEAQLEKSRLLSDRFSAERPKGSFSTLEIQRTEQGDSAMYLCASSPSGGQYGYTFGSGTRLTVV.

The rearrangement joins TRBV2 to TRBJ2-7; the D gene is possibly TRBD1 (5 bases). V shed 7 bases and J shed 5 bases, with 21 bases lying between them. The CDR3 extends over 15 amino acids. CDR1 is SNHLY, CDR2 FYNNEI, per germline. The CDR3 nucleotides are TGTGCCAGCAAACAACGATTAGCAGGGTACGACGAGCAGTACTTC. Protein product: CASKQRLAGYDEQYF.

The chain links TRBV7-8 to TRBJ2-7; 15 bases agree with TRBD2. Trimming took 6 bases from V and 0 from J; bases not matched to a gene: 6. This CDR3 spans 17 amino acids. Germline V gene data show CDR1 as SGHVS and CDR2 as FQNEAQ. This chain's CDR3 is CASRLGTSGGSSYEQYF. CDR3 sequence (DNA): TGTGCCAGCAGACTCGGGACTAGCGGGGGGAGCTCCTACGAGCAGTACTTC.

CDR3 residues: CAIRLDVSSPQHF. The CDR3 DNA is TGTGCCATCAGGTTGGACGTAAGCTCTCCCCAGCATTTT. The J gene is TRBJ1-5, the V gene TRBV10-3; the D is unclear. From germline, CDR1 is ENHRY and CDR2 SYGVKD. This CDR3 comprises 13 residues. V was pared by 6 bases and J by 10 bases, with 16 bases between.

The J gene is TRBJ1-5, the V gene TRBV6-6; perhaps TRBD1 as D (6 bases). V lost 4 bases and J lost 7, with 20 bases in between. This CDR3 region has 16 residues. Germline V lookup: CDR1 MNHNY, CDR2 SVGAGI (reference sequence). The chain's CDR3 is CASSSQQGGRGQPQHF. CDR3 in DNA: TGTGCCAGCAGTTCTCAACAGGGAGGGCGGGGGCAGCCCCAGCATTTT.

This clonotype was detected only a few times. The CDR3 DNA sequence: TGTGCCAGTAGTATATCCTCGGGTCGACAGGCAGGAGCTTTCTTT. This translates into CASSISSGRQAGAFF. The V gene is TRBV19, the J gene TRBJ1-1; tentatively, D is TRBD1 (6 bases). The CDR3 consists of 15 residues. Germline V gene sequence: CDR1 LNHDA, CDR2 SQIVND (reference sequence). V lost 2 bases, J lost 10 bases, and 20 bases lay in between.

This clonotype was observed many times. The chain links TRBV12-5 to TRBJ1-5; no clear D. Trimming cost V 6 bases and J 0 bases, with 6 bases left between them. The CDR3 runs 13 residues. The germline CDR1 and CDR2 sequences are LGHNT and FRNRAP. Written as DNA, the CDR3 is TGTGCTAGTGGCCCTTTTAGCAATCAGCCCCAGCATTTT. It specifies CASGPFSNQPQHF.

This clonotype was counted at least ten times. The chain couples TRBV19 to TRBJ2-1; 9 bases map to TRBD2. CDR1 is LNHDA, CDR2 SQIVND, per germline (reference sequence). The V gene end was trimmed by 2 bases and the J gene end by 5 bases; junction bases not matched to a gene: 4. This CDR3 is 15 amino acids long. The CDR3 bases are TGTGCCAGTAGTATAACGGCGGGGGGGAACAATGAGCAGTTCTTC. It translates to CASSITAGGNNEQFF.

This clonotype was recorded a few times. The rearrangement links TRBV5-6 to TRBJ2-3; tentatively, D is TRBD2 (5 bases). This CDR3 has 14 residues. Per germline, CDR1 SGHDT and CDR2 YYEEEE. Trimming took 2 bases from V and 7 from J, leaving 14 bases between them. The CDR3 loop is CASSFDSVGNTQYF. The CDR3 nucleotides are TGTGCCAGCAGCTTCGATAGCGTGGGGAATACGCAGTATTTT.

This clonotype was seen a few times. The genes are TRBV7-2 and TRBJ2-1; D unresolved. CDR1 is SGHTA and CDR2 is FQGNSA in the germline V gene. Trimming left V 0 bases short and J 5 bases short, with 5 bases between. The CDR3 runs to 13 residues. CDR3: CASSLATDNEQFF. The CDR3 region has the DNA TGTGCCAGCAGCTTAGCGACTGACAATGAGCAGTTCTTC.

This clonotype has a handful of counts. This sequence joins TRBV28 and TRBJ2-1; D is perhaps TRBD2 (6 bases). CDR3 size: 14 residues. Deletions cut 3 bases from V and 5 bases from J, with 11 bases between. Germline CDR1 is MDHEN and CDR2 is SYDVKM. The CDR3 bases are TGTGCCAGCAGTTTGGGGGGAAAGCACAATGAGCAGTTCTTC. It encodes CASSLGGKHNEQFF.

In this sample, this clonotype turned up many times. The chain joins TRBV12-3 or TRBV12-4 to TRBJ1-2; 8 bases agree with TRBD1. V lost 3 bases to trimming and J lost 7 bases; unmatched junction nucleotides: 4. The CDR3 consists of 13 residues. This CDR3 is CASSFGQGAGYTF. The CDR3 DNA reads TGTGCCAGCAGTTTTGGGCAGGGGGCTGGCTACACCTTC.

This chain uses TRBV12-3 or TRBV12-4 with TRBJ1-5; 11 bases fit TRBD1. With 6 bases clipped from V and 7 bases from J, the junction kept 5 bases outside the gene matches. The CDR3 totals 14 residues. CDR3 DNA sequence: TGTGCCAGCAGATCTGGGACAGGGGGACAGCCCCAGCATTTT. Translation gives CASRSGTGGQPQHF.

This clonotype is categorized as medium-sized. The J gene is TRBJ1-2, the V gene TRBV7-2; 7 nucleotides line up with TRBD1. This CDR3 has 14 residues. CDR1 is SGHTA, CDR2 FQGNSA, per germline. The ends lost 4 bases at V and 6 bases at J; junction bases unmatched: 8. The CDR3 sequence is CASSSTGTVNGYTF. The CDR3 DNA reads TGTGCCAGCAGCTCCACCGGGACAGTAAATGGCTACACCTTC.

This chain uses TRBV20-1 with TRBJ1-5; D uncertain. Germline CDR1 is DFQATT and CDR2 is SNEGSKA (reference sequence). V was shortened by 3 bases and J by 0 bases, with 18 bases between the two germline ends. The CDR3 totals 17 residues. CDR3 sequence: CSASNDPLVYSNQPQHF. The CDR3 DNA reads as TGCAGTGCTAGCAATGACCCTCTAGTATATAGCAATCAGCCCCAGCATTTT.

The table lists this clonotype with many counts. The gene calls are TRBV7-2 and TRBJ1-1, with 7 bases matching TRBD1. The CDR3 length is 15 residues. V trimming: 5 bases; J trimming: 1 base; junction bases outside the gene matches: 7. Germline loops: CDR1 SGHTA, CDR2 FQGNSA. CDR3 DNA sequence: TGTGCCAGCAGCCAAGACAGGGCTGGGAACACTGAAGCTTTCTTT. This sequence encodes CASSQDRAGNTEAFF. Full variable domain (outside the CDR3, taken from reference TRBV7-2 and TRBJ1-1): GAGVSQSPSNKVTEKGKDVELRCDPISGHTALYWYRQSLGQGLEFLIYFQGNSAPDKSGLPSDRFSAERTGGSVSTLTIQRTQQEDSAVYLCASSQDRAGNTEAFFGQGTRLTVV.

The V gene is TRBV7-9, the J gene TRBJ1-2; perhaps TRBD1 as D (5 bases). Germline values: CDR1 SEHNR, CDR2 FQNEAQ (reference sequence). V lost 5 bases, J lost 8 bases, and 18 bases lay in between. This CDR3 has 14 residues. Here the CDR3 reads CASSPGVRVDGYTF. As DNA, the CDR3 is TGTGCCAGCAGCCCGGGGGTGAGGGTAGACGGCTACACCTTC.

The CDR3 is CASSFQGMKLFF. Written as DNA, the CDR3 is TGTGCCAGCAGTTTCCAGGGGATGAAGCTGTTTTTT. The gene calls are TRBV6-1 and TRBJ2-2, with a tentative D call TRBD1 (6 bases). Per germline, CDR1 MNHNS and CDR2 SASEGT. CDR3 length: 12 residues. The V end was cut by 5 bases, the J end by 12 bases, with 13 bases between.

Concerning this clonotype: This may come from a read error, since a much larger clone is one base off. CDR3 sequence reads: CASSLLPAMNTEAFF. The CDR3 DNA follows: TGTGCCAGCAGCTTATTGCCTGCAATGAACACTGAAGCTTTCTTT. The chain couples TRBV7-3 to TRBJ1-1; D gene ambiguous. The CDR3 loop spans 15 amino acids. CDR1 is SGHTA, CDR2 FQGTGA, per germline. V was trimmed by 2 bases and J by 0 bases, leaving 10 bases between them.

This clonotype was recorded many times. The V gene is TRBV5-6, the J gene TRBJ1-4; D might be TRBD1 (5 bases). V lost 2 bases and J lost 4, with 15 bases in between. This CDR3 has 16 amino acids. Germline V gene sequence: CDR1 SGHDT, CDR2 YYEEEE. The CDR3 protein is CASSFLKGQLNEKLFF. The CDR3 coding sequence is TGTGCCAGCAGCTTCTTGAAGGGGCAGCTTAATGAAAAACTGTTTTTT.

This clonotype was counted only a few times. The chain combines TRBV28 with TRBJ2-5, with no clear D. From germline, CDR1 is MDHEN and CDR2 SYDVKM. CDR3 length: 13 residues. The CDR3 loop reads CATSSEWEETQYF. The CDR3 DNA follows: TGTGCTACGTCCTCCGAGTGGGAAGAGACCCAGTACTTC.